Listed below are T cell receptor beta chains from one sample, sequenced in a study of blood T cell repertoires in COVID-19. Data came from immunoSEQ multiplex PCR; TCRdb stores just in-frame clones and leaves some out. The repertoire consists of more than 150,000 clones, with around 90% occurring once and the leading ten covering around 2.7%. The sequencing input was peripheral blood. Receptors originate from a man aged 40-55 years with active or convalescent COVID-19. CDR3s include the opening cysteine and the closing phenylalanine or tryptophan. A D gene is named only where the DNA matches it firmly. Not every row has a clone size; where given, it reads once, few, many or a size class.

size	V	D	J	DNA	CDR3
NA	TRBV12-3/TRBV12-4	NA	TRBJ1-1	TGTGCCAGCATCAGGGAAATAGGCACTGAAGCTTTCTTT	CASIREIGTEAFF
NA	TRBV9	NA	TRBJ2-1	NA	CASSVVGGGAPFF
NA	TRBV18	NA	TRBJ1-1	TGTGCCAGCTCACGGGCGGGGTCGAACACTGAAGCTTTCTTT	CASSRAGSNTEAFF
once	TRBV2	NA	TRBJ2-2	TGTGCCAGCAGTGAGCGGCCCCGCGACACCGGGGAGCTGTTTTTT	CASSERPRDTGELFF
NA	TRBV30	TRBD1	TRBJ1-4	TGTGCCTGGAGCCAGGGACAGGGTAATGAAAAACTGTTTTTT	CAWSQGQGNEKLFF
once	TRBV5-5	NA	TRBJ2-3	TGTGCCAGCAGCCCTGGGACTTACAGCACAGATACGCAGTATTTT	CASSPGTYSTDTQYF
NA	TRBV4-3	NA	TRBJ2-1	TGCGCCAGCAGCCTAGGGGGCGGAGGGGGTGAGCAGTTCTTC	CASSLGGGGGEQFF
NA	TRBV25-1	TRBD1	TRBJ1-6	TGTGCCAGCAGTGAGGACAGGGGATACTCACCCCTCCACTTT	CASSEDRGYSPLHF
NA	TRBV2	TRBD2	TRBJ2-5	TGTGCCAGCAGTGATCAGCGGGGCCAACAAGAGACCCAGTACTTC	CASSDQRGQQETQYF
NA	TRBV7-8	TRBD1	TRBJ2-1	TGTGCCAGCAGTCGAACGCCGCAATGGGACAGGGCCTACAATGAGCAGTTCTTC	CASSRTPQWDRAYNEQFF
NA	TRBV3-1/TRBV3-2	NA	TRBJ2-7	TGTGCCAGCAGCCAAGTCACAGGAGGGGAAATAAAACAGAGCTCCTACGAGCAGTACTTC	CASSQVTGGEIKQSSYEQYF
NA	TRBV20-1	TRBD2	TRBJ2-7	TGCAGTGCTAGTCTTGGGCTAGCGGGGGGGTTAGACGAGCAGTACTTC	CSASLGLAGGLDEQYF
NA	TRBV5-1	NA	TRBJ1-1	TGCGCCAGCAGCTTGGACAGTAGGACTTTCTTT	CASSLDSRTFF
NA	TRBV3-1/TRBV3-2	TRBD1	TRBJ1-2	TGTGCCAGCAGCCGAGGGACAGGGTCGGGCTACACCTTC	CASSRGTGSGYTF
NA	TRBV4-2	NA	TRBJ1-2	TGTGCCAGCAGCCAAGATCTACAGGCCCTAGGCTACACCTTC	CASSQDLQALGYTF
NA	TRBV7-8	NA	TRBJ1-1	TGTGCCAGCAGCTTACGCTACCCGCGGGCATTAGACACTGAAGCTTTCTTT	CASSLRYPRALDTEAFF
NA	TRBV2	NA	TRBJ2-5	TGTGCCAGCAGTGACGCGGCCCGACGAGGGGAGACCCAGTACTTC	CASSDAARRGETQYF
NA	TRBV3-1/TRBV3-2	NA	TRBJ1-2	TGTGCCAGCAGCCAACTCCGGACTCTGGGTAACTATGGCTACACCTTC	CASSQLRTLGNYGYTF
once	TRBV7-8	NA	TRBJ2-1	TGTGCCAGCAGCCCCCCACAGGTCGGATTAGGGAATGAGCAGTTCTTC	CASSPPQVGLGNEQFF
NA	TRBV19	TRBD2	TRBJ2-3	TGTGCCAGTCAACATAGACTAGCGGGGGGCACAGATACGCAGTATTTT	CASQHRLAGGTDTQYF
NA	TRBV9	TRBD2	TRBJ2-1	TGTGCCAGCAGCGTGTTCCAGCGGGGGGGTTCCAATGAGCAGTTCTTC	CASSVFQRGGSNEQFF
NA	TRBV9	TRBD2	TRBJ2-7	TGTGCCAGCAGCCTTGGGACTAGCGGGGGTTCCTACGAGCAGTACTTC	CASSLGTSGGSYEQYF
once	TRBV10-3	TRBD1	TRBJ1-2	TGTGCCATCAGTGGGGACAGTTATTACTATGGCTACACCTTC	CAISGDSYYYGYTF
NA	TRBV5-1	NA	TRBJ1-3	TGCGCCAGCAGCTTAGACAGCGTGGGGGGAAACACCATATATTTT	CASSLDSVGGNTIYF
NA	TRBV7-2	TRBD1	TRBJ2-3	TGTGCCAGCAGCTTAGACAGGGGTGATACGCAGTATTTT	CASSLDRGDTQYF